This T cell receptor (beta chain) was sequenced in a study of early T cells in non-severe SARS-CoV-2 infection. Turning to the study itself: Sequencing of unsorted whole blood was done on bulk RNA, leaving chains unpaired.

Individual cDNA molecules were tagged with unique molecular identifiers, the study reported. Each CDR3 protein is one row after TCRdb ran MiXCR on the 5' RACE reads. Of tens of thousands of distinct CDR3 sequences in the sample, less than 15% were seen once. Note on this clonotype: The antigen is not known.

Findings of the study overall: Private and CD4 specificities were missed by VDJdb matching, which favored anti-spike CD8 responses.

The sequenced sample was whole blood. The receptor's source is an adult who was a healthcare worker with PCR-confirmed SARS-CoV-2 infection or an uninfected control (not recorded which).

The CDR3 here is CASSPLVGQGSEQYF. The CDR3 bases are TGTGCCAGCTCACCACTTGTAGGACAGGGGTCCGAGCAGTACTTC. The V gene is TRBV18, the J gene TRBJ2-7, with 9 bases matching TRBD1. V was pared by 1 base and J by 6 bases, with 7 bases of the junction left unmatched. Germline CDR1 KGHSH, CDR2 LQKENI. The CDR3 contains 15 residues.